These 14 T cell receptor beta chains share one sample of origin, sequenced in a study of beta chain features in type 1 diabetes (dated by TCRdb to the late 2010s). Broader findings and caveats from the paper: In all four CD4+ subsets, TCRB CDR3 length was moderately but significantly shorter in type 1 diabetes patients.

Receptor amplification or capture employed the immunoSEQ multiplex PCR assay. The High Capacity cDNA Reverse Transcription Kit was used to reverse transcribe all of the isolated RNA, meaning that expressed TCRB transcripts were what got sequenced. TCRdb's version of the immuneACCESS table is confined to in-frame rearrangements and falls short of the full clone set. An unresolved V gene accounts for under half of the shortfall where checked; the remainder is of unknown origin. The sample includes roughly 260,000 clones, with roughly 20% observed a single time. Clones ranked in the top ten supply 0.025% to 0.035% of the sample. Antigens of these TCRs are unknown. Sequences were obtained from naive CD4+ T cells from blood. Sample cell subset or site, as interpreted from the label and publication: true naive CD4+ T cells. Every receptor here comes from a woman aged 35 to 49 with type 1 diabetes.

This chain joins TRBV19 and TRBJ2-1; 11 bases are shared with TRBD2. CDR1 is LNHDA and CDR2 is SQIVND in the germline V gene (reference sequence). V trimming: 9 bases; J trimming: 5 bases; junction bases outside the gene matches: 9. This CDR3 is built from 15 residues. The CDR3 spells CASSLAGGTDNEQFF. Here the CDR3 DNA reads TGTGCCAGCAGTTTAGCGGGGGGGACGGACAATGAGCAGTTCTTC.

This rearrangement joins TRBV28 to TRBJ2-7, with D unresolved. The CDR3 spans 13 residues. Per the germline V gene, CDR1 is MDHEN and CDR2 is SYDVKM. Between the trimmed V and J ends, which lost 5 bases and 0 bases, there was a span of 8 bases. The DNA for the CDR3 is TGTGCCAGCAGTCCCCCATCCTCCTACGAGCAGTACTTC. Protein sequence: CASSPPSSYEQYF.

This clone was seen a handful of times. The chain employs TRBV4-2 and TRBJ2-3; 8 bases agree with TRBD1. The V segment lost 3 bases and the J segment 2 bases; nucleotides outside the gene matches: 16. This CDR3 region has 19 residues. Germline loops: CDR1 LGHNA, CDR2 YNFKEQ. The DNA for the CDR3 is TGTGCCAGCAGCCACTCGACACAGGGGGGCCCTTTCACCACAGATACGCAGTATTTT. The encoded protein is CASSHSTQGGPFTTDTQYF.

This chain uses TRBV28 with TRBJ2-1; D is unresolved. Trimming shortened V by 4 bases and J by 2 bases, and 6 bases separated the two germline ends. Germline V gene sequence: CDR1 MDHEN, CDR2 SYDVKM. There are 13 residues in the CDR3. CDR3 residues: CASSSPAYNEQFF. CDR3 in DNA: TGTGCCAGCAGTTCCCCCGCCTACAATGAGCAGTTCTTC.

This rearrangement joins TRBV29-1 to TRBJ1-2, with D unresolved. From germline, CDR1 is SQVTM and CDR2 ANQGSEA. CDR3 size: 12 residues. Trimming cost V 7 bases and J 4 bases, with 13 bases left between them. CDR3: CSATDVGYGYTF. The DNA for the CDR3 is TGCAGCGCTACTGATGTCGGCTATGGCTACACCTTC.

The chain uses TRBV7-9 and TRBJ1-1; D gene unclear. Trimming left V 5 bases short and J 8 bases short, with 9 bases between. Germline-derived CDR1 and CDR2 are SEHNR and FQNEAQ (reference sequence). The CDR3 consists of 11 residues. CDR3 residues: CASSLTQEAFF. As DNA, the CDR3 is TGTGCCAGCAGCCTCACACAAGAAGCTTTCTTT.

The rearrangement links TRBV29-1 to TRBJ1-5; D is undetermined. Germline loops: CDR1 SQVTM, CDR2 ANQGSEA. The V end was cut by 4 bases, the J end by 3 bases, with 7 bases between. This CDR3 is built from 12 residues. CDR3 bases: TGCAGCGTTGCATCCCCCAATCAGCCCCAGCATTTT. Translating it yields CSVASPNQPQHF.

V is TRBV5-1 and J is TRBJ2-1; no clear D gene. Per germline, CDR1 SGHRS and CDR2 YFSETQ. This CDR3 region has 16 residues. Between the trimmed V and J ends, which lost 0 bases and 0 bases, there was a span of 10 bases. The CDR3 coding sequence is TGCGCCAGCAGCTTGGGTTCATCCAGCTCCTACAATGAGCAGTTCTTC. It translates to CASSLGSSSSYNEQFF.

As concerns this clone: The same CDR3 can be traced to other DNA sequences in this sample. This sequence joins TRBV9 and TRBJ1-1; no clear D gene. Germline lookup yields CDR1 SGDLS and CDR2 YYNGEE. The CDR3 loop spans 13 amino acids. V lost 2 bases, J lost 3 bases, and 8 bases lay in between. The CDR3 here is CASSVTSDTEAFF. The CDR3 region has the DNA TGTGCCAGCAGCGTTACAAGTGACACTGAAGCTTTCTTT.

The V and J genes are TRBV5-1 and TRBJ2-1, with D uncertain. V was cut by 1 base and J by 5 bases, with 10 bases left in between. CDR1 and CDR2 (germline): SGHRS, YFSETQ. The CDR3 runs to 14 residues. The CDR3 nucleotides read TGCGCCAGCAGCTTGAACGCCAGGAACAATGAGCAGTTCTTC. This translates into CASSLNARNNEQFF.

This clone was seen only a few times. A junction boundary mismatches the germline segment, possibly from a read error. V gene TRBV29-1 combines with J gene TRBJ2-7; possible D gene TRBD2, 7 bases. The CDR3 spans 12 residues. Germline CDR1 and CDR2: SQVTM and ANQGSEA. The CDR3 sequence: CSAGGGAYEQCF. CDR3 DNA sequence: TGCAGCGCCGGAGGGGGGGCCTACGAGCAGTGCTTC.

This clone occurred a few times. The V call is TRBV18, the J call TRBJ2-7; maybe TRBD1 (6 bases). Looked up from germline, CDR1 is KGHSH and CDR2 is LQKENI. The CDR3 spans 15 residues. V gave up 3 bases and J gave up 1 base, with 13 bases separating them. The CDR3 coding sequence is TGTGCCAGCTCACCGCTCAGGGACACATCCTACGAGCAGTACTTC. Translating it yields CASSPLRDTSYEQYF.

This chain connects TRBV23-1 to TRBJ2-5, with D tentatively TRBD1 (5 bases). TRBV23-1 is known as an ORF, though its function is uncertain. V lost 0 bases, J lost 1 base, and 12 bases lay in between. The CDR3 has 16 amino acids. The CDR3 is CASSQSSTATQETQYF. CDR3 sequence (DNA): TGCGCCAGCAGTCAATCGTCGACAGCGACCCAAGAGACCCAGTACTTC.

This clone was counted a few times. The chain links TRBV19 to TRBJ1-5; no firm D call. CDR1 and CDR2 (germline): LNHDA, SQIVND (reference sequence). The CDR3 covers 13 residues. V dropped 5 bases and J dropped 2 bases, with 7 bases sitting between them. The CDR3 spells CASSAVGNQPQHF. For the CDR3, the DNA is TGTGCCAGTAGTGCGGTCGGCAATCAGCCCCAGCATTTT. Combining the CDR3 with reference TRBV19 and TRBJ1-5 gives the whole variable domain DGGITQSPKYLFRKEGQNVTLSCEQNLNHDAMYWYRQDPGQGLRLIYYSQIVNDFQKGDIAEGYSVSREKKESFPLTVTSAQKNPTAFYLCASSAVGNQPQHFGDGTRLSIL.